This T cell receptor (beta chain) was identified in a study of OX40 agonist ivuxolimab in advanced cancers. At the level of the whole study: Ivuxolimab was an agonistic, fully human IgG2 monoclonal antibody directed against OX40 (CD134), a costimulatory receptor. Three dose-escalation patients achieved partial responses, one with hepatocellular carcinoma and two with cutaneous melanoma. The monotherapy dose-escalation portion (N ≈ 50 patients) of the phase I ivuxolimab trial is reported in the paper. The point of sequencing TCRbeta in the periphery was to test whether ivuxolimab changed TCR sequence diversity and drove clonal T-cell expansion. Among the approximately 50 dose-escalation patients, 19 had hepatocellular carcinoma, 15 or so melanoma, 9 renal cell carcinoma and 9 head and neck cancer. A male proportion of around 80% and a mean age of about 60 years, ranging from about 23 to 90, were recorded for the dose-escalation cohort. Intravenous ivuxolimab was administered to patients every 2 weeks at six dose levels: 0.01, 0.1, 0.3, 1.5, 3 and 10 mg/kg. Prior anti-PD-1, anti-PD-L1 or anti-CTLA-4 therapy was permitted, and 30% to 50% of dose-escalation patients had received checkpoint inhibitors. Overall study results and their limits: Low levels of normalized T-cell clonal expansion were also seen in some patients who did not respond. In the 0.1-3.0 mg/kg groups, partial responders were among the patients with the lowest normalized peripheral clonal expansion, particularly in CD8+ T cells. After ivuxolimab, expanded clones were on average more numerous among CD8+ T cells than among CD4+ T cells. Clonal expansion of both CD4+ and CD8+ blood T cells was observed from baseline to week 6 at doses 0.1 to 3.0 mg/kg. Which antigens the clonally expanded peripheral T cells were specific for was not determined.

Genomic DNA was isolated from the sorted cells so that the TCRbeta CDR3 region could be sequenced. The immunoSEQ Assay was used for sequencing of TCRbeta CDR3 regions. Held by TCRdb, this immuneACCESS table contains in-frame sequences only and omits some clones. Under half of the omission traces to an unresolved V gene where checked; the cause of the rest is unknown. Here the sample has approximately 7,400 clones; over 75% occur a single time. Together, the top ten hold less than 75% of the sample. The trial excluded patients who had a history of autoimmune disease or were on systemic immunosuppression. Peripheral blood for TCR sequencing was collected from all dose cohorts at baseline, on cycle 4 day 1, and on cycle 7 day 1. The samples were drawn from a first-in-human, open-label, multicenter phase I dose-escalation trial of ivuxolimab. Adults with locally advanced or metastatic head and neck squamous cell, hepatocellular, melanoma or renal cell carcinoma were enrolled in the trial. Before TCR sequencing, CD4+ T cells and CD8+ T cells from peripheral blood were sorted into separate populations.

This clone was observed once. What this receptor recognizes is not known. No quality values exist for individual bases; no much larger clone is one base distant. Source: CD4+ or CD8+ T cells sorted from blood, taken in a trial of the OX40 agonist ivuxolimab. The origin of this receptor is an adult with an advanced solid tumor such as melanoma, head and neck, liver or kidney cancer.

In nucleotide form, the sequence is TGTGCCAGCAGCCCCGAACGGACAGGTCGCCTCTACGAGCAGTACTTC. Translated, this is CASSPERTGRLYEQYF. The rearranged chain carries TRBV11-2 and TRBJ2-7, with 7 middle bases fitting TRBD1. Counted from cysteine to phenylalanine, this CDR3 has 16 amino acids. The DNA shown is the 48-base CDR3, in frame from base 1. For CDR1 and CDR2, the germline V gene lists SGHAT and FQNNGV. From V the trimming removes 5 bases and from J it removes 3 bases, while the gene matches leave 13 bases of the junction unaccounted for.